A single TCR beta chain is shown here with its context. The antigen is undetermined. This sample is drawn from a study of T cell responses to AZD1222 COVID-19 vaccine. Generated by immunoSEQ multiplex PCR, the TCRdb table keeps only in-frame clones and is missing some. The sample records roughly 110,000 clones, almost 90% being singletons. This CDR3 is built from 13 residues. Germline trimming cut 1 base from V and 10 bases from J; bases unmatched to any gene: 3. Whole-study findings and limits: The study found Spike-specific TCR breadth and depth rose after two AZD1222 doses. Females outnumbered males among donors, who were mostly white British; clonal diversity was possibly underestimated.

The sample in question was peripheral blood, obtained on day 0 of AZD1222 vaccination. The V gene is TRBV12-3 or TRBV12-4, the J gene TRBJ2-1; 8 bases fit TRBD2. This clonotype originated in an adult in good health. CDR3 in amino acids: CASSLGREEEQFF. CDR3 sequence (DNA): TGTGCCAGCAGTTTAGGGCGGGAGGAAGAGCAGTTCTTC.